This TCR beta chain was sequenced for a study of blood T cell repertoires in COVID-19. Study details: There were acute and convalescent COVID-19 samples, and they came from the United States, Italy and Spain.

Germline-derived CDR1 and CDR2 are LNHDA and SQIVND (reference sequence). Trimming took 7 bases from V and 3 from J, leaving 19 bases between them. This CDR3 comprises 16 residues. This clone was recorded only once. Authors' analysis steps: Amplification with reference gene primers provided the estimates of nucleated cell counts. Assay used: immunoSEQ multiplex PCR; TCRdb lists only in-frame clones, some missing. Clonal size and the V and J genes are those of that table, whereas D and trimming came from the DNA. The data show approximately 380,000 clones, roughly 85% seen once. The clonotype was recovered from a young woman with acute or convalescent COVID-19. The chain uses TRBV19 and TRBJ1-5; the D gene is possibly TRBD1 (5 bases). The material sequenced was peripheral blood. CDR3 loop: CASNPPGGTFNQPQHF. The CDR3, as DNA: TGTGCCAGTAATCCACCCGGGGGGACCTTCAATCAGCCCCAGCATTTT.